In this sample, the clone carrying this T cell receptor (beta chain) turned up once. Researchers made TCR beta libraries by using iRepertoire HTBI primers and running Arm-PCR on CDR3 regions. TCRdb reprocessed the multiplex PCR reads via MiXCR and lists one record per CDR3 protein. The repertoire includes about 620,000 distinct CDR3 sequences, 16% of them detected once, and about 20% sits in the top ten. The data stem from a study of regulatory T cells in long-lasting Graves disease. The CDR3 length is 15 residues. V lost 6 bases, J lost 11 bases, and 13 bases stayed unmatched. Germline loops: CDR1 MDHEN, CDR2 SYDVKM. Time point defined: newly diagnosed GD, antithyroid drugs for less than 3 months. With RNA extracted from PBMCs as input, the TCR library was made. Separately, the same data were catalogued under a study of T cells in Graves' hyperthyroidism and ophthalmopathy.

The sample here was peripheral blood mononuclear cells (PBMCs), taken at new diagnosis, from a patient treated with antithyroid drugs. The V call is TRBV28, the J call TRBJ2-2; 9 positions match TRBD1. The clonotype was recovered from a woman in her twenties or thirties with Graves disease. CDR3 residues: CASRPLGQGKSELFF. The CDR3 DNA follows: TGTGCCAGCAGACCCCTAGGACAGGGGAAGTCTGAGCTGTTTTTT.